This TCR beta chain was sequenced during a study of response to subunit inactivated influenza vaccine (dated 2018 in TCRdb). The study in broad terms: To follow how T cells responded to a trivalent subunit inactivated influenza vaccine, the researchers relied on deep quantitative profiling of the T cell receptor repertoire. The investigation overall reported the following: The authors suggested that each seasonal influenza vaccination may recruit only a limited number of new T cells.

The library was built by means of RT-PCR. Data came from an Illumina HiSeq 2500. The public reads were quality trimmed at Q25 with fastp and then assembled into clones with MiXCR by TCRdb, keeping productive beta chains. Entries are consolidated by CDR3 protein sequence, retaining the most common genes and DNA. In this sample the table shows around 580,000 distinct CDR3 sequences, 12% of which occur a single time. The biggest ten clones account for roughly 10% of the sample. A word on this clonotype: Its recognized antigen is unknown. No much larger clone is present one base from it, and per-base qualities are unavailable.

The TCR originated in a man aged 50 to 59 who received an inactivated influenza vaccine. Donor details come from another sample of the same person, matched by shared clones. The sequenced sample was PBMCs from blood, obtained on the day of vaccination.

The CDR3 region reads CASSGTGQGRETQYF. The DNA sequence is given as TGTGCCAGCAGCGGGACGGGACAGGGGAGGGAGACCCAGTACTTC. The sequence joins TRBV5-6 to TRBJ2-5, with 10 central nucleotides matching TRBD1. Via the germline V gene, CDR1 is SGHDT and CDR2 YYEEEE. There are 15 amino acids in the CDR3, from cysteine to phenylalanine inclusive. Only the CDR3 portion is preserved as DNA: 45 bases, with reading frame beginning at the first base. The V end gives up 4 bases and the J end 5 bases, leaving 8 bases in the junction not matched to a gene.